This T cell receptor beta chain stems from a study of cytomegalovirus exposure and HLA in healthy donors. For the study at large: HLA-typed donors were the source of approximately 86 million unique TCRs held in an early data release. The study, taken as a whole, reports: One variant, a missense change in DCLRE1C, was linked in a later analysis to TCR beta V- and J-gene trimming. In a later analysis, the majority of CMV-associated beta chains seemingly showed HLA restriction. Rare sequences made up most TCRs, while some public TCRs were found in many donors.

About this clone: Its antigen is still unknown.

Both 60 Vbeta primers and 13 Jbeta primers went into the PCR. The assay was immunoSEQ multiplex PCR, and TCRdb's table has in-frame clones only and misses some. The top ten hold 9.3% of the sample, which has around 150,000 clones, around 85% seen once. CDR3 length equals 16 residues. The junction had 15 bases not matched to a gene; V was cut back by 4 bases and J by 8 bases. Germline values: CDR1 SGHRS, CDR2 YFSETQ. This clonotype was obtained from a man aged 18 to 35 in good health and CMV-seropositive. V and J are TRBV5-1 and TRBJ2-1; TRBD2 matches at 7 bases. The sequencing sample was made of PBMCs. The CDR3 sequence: CASSQRQRGSFDEQFF. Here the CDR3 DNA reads TGCGCCAGCAGCCAACGACAGCGGGGCTCTTTCGATGAGCAGTTCTTC.